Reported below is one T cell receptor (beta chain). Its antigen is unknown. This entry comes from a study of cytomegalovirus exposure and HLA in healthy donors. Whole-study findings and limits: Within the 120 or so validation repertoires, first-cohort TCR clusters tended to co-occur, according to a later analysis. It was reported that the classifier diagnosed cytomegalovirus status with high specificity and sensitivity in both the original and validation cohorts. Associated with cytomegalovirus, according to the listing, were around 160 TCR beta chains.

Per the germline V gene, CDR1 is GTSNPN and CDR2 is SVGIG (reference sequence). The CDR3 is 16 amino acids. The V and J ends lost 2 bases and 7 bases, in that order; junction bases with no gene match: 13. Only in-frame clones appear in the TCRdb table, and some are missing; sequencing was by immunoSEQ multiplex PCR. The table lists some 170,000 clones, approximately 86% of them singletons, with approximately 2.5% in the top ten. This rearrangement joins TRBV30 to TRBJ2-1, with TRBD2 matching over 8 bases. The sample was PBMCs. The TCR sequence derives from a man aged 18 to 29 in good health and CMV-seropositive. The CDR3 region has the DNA TGTGCCTGGAGTCGCCCCGGGGGGGGCCTTGGTAATGAGCAGTTCTTC. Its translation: CAWSRPGGGLGNEQFF.